A single sample gave rise to the 5 T cell receptor beta chains below, sequenced in a study of graft-versus-host responses after intestinal transplantation. Their antigens are not known. Using immunoSEQ multiplex PCR, the repertoire was profiled, and TCRdb retains in-frame clones only, with some absent. The repertoire holds 50,000 to 75,000 clones, with 90% to 95% as singletons. The sequences come from unstimulated CD8+ T cells sorted from spleen or lymph node cells, collected before transplant. All receptors derive from a human donor who was the organ donor for an intestinal transplant.

The chain has TRBV5-1 and TRBJ2-1, with 7 bases identical to TRBD2. This CDR3 is 15 amino acids long. The J segment lost 0 bases and the V segment lost 2 bases, leaving 2 bases of the junction unmatched. CDR1 SGHRS and CDR2 YFSETQ come from the germline V gene. DNA of the CDR3: TGCGCCAGCAGCTTCGGCGGGAGCTCCTACAATGAGCAGTTCTTC. Protein product: CASSFGGSSYNEQFF.

The chain recombines TRBV10-3 with TRBJ2-3; 13 positions match TRBD2. Trimming cost V 8 bases and J 4 bases; bases outside gene matches: 9. The CDR3 has 16 residues. Germline V gene data show CDR1 as ENHRY and CDR2 as SYGVKD. CDR3: CAIAGTSGKVADTQYF. The CDR3 DNA is TGTGCCATCGCCGGGACTAGCGGGAAGGTAGCAGATACGCAGTATTTT.

V and J are TRBV9 and TRBJ2-1; 11 nucleotides line up with TRBD2. This CDR3 spans 16 amino acids. Germline V gene data show CDR1 as SGDLS and CDR2 as YYNGEE. Trimming at V came to 4 bases and at J to 8 bases, leaving 11 bases not matched to a gene. CDR3 DNA sequence: TGTGCCAGCAGCACCTATAGCGGGAGGGCCGTCGATGAGCAGTTCTTC. Translated, it gives CASSTYSGRAVDEQFF.

This chain joins TRBV27 and TRBJ2-7, with 9 bases aligning to TRBD1. Germline values: CDR1 MNHEY, CDR2 SMNVEV (reference sequence). V dropped 8 bases and J dropped 5; count of bases not matched to a gene: 13. This CDR3 has 15 amino acids. The CDR3 coding sequence is TGTGCCAGCTCCCTCGGCGGGACAGGGTTCGACGAGCAGTACTTC. Residues: CASSLGGTGFDEQYF.

This chain joins TRBV6-4 and TRBJ2-7; 7 positions agree with TRBD1. Germline V CDR1 and CDR2: MRHNA, SNTAGT. This CDR3 contains 12 residues. After removal of 8 bases from V and 5 bases from J, the junction contained 6 bases not matched to a gene. The CDR3 reads CASLGTDHEQYF. CDR3 sequence (DNA): TGTGCCAGCCTCGGGACAGATCACGAGCAGTACTTC.